The 19 T cell receptor beta chains presented below share a single source sample, sequenced in a study of patients and donors after allogeneic stem cell transplantation. TCRdb reanalysed the RT-PCR reads using MiXCR and keeps one entry per CDR3 protein. The data contain roughly 960,000 distinct CDR3 sequences, under 20% of them singletons. The sequenced sample consisted of blood, either unsorted or a sorted T cell fraction (not recorded which). The receptors stem from a human donor who was either an allogeneic HSCT recipient or a stem cell or donor lymphocyte infusion donor (not recorded which). It is not recorded whose cells these are; they may come from a transplant donor.

This clonotype was seen only a few times. The rearrangement uses TRBV5-1 and TRBJ2-1; TRBD2 agrees at 9 bases. V shed 4 bases, J shed 8 bases, and the junction held 13 bases outside the gene matches. CDR3 length: 16 residues. CDR1 and CDR2 (germline): SGHRS, YFSETQ. CDR3 nucleotide sequence: TGCGCCAGCAGCATGGGACTAGCTATTCCGGGCGATGAGCAGTTCTTC. Encoded protein: CASSMGLAIPGDEQFF. Combining the CDR3 with reference TRBV5-1 and TRBJ2-1 gives the whole variable domain KAGVTQTPRYLIKTRGQQVTLSCSPISGHRSVSWYQQTPGQGLQFLFEYFSETQRNKGNFPGRFSGRQFSNSRSEMNVSTLELGDSALYLCASSMGLAIPGDEQFFGPGTRLTVL.

This clonotype showed up just a few times. The gene calls are TRBV5-1 and TRBJ2-7, with 9 bases aligning to TRBD2. The CDR3 totals 14 residues. CDR1 SGHRS and CDR2 YFSETQ come from the germline V gene. The V gene end was trimmed by 1 base and the J gene end by 5 bases; junction bases not matched to a gene: 4. CDR3: CASSLSGGINEQYF. DNA for the CDR3: TGCGCCAGCAGCTTGAGCGGGGGGATCAACGAGCAGTACTTC. The full variable domain, rest sourced from reference TRBV5-1 and TRBJ2-7, is KAGVTQTPRYLIKTRGQQVTLSCSPISGHRSVSWYQQTPGQGLQFLFEYFSETQRNKGNFPGRFSGRQFSNSRSEMNVSTLELGDSALYLCASSLSGGINEQYFGPGTRLTVT.

This clonotype was counted a few times. The chain links TRBV12-3 or TRBV12-4 to TRBJ2-4; a weak D match, TRBD1 (7 bases). The CDR3 runs to 16 residues. Between the trimmed V and J ends, which lost 4 bases and 3 bases, there was a span of 16 bases. The CDR3 nucleotides are TGTGCCAGCAGTTATGGGGGGACAGTTGGCAAAAACATTCAGTACTTC. Amino acid sequence: CASSYGGTVGKNIQYF.

In its sample, this clonotype was seen a few times. The CDR3 is CASRRDREGQPQHF. CDR3 sequence (DNA): TGTGCCAGCAGGAGGGACAGGGAAGGTCAGCCCCAGCATTTT. The rearrangement joins TRBV2 to TRBJ1-5, with 9 positions matching TRBD1. The germline V gene has CDR1 SNHLY and CDR2 FYNNEI. V lost 6 bases and J lost 6; bases outside the gene matches: 6. CDR3 length: 14 residues.

This clonotype came up a few times. This chain uses TRBV20-1 with TRBJ1-1, with D possibly TRBD1 on 5 matching bases. The CDR3 has 14 amino acids. Germline assignment: CDR1 DFQATT and CDR2 SNEGSKA (reference sequence). V lost 5 bases to trimming and J lost 0 bases, with 13 bases between them. The CDR3 coding sequence is TGCAGTGCTCCTCGGGGGAGCCTGAACACTGAAGCTTTCTTT. Its protein product is CSAPRGSLNTEAFF.

This clonotype was seen only a few times. The rearrangement links TRBV20-1 to TRBJ2-3, with TRBD2 matching over 11 bases. The length of the CDR3 is 15 residues. With V trimmed by 6 bases and J by 2 bases, 7 bases remained unmatched. CDR1 and CDR2 from the germline V gene are DFQATT and SNEGSKA (reference sequence). The DNA of the CDR3 is TGCAGTGCCGATGGACTAGCGGGCCTCACAGATACGCAGTATTTT. As protein: CSADGLAGLTDTQYF.

The chain employs TRBV5-1 and TRBJ2-1, with a possible D match to TRBD1 (7 bases). The CDR3 has 12 residues. V was cut by 4 bases and J by 8 bases, with 10 bases left in between. CDR1 and CDR2 from the germline V gene are SGHRS and YFSETQ. This chain's CDR3 is CASSQGGHEQFF. The CDR3, as DNA: TGCGCCAGCAGCCAGGGGGGTCATGAGCAGTTCTTC.

This clonotype was seen only a few times. The J gene is TRBJ2-2, the V gene TRBV30; TRBD2 might be the D (6 bases). With 0 bases removed from V and 5 bases from J, the gap between germline ends came to 7 bases. Germline V CDR1 and CDR2: GTSNPN, SVGIG (reference sequence). This CDR3 region has 13 residues. CDR3 sequence: CAWSVRGTGELFF. The CDR3 DNA follows: TGTGCCTGGAGTGTACGGGGGACCGGGGAGCTGTTTTTT.

The rearrangement links TRBV20-1 to TRBJ2-7; 8 nucleotides match TRBD2. Germline values: CDR1 DFQATT, CDR2 SNEGSKA (reference sequence). V lost 6 bases and J lost 2; bases outside the gene matches: 9. This CDR3 region has 14 residues. The CDR3 loop is CSAQISGAAYEQYF. Written as DNA, the CDR3 is TGCAGTGCCCAGATTAGCGGGGCCGCCTACGAGCAGTACTTC.

V and J are TRBV29-1 and TRBJ1-2, with no clear D. Germline values: CDR1 SQVTM, CDR2 ANQGSEA. V lost 2 bases to trimming and J lost 4 bases, with 8 bases between them. The CDR3 consists of 12 residues. The CDR3 protein is CSVELFSYGYTF. In DNA form, the CDR3 reads TGCAGCGTTGAATTATTCAGCTATGGCTACACCTTC.

In its sample, this clonotype was seen a few times. J is TRBJ2-2 and V is TRBV20-1, with 10 bases identical to TRBD2. The germline gives CDR1 DFQATT, CDR2 SNEGSKA (reference sequence). The J segment lost 11 bases and the V segment lost 3 bases, leaving 9 bases of the junction unmatched. The CDR3 spans 14 residues. The CDR3 region is CSARGGLAKGELFF. The CDR3 region has the DNA TGCAGTGCTAGGGGGGGACTAGCGAAGGGTGAGCTGTTTTTT.

The chain has TRBV30 and TRBJ1-1, with D unresolved. The CDR3 is made up of 14 amino acids. With 1 base removed from V and 0 bases from J, the gap between germline ends came to 9 bases. The germline V gene has CDR1 GTSNPN and CDR2 SVGIG (reference sequence). CDR3 residues: CAWSEGRVNTEAFF. CDR3 DNA sequence: TGTGCCTGGAGTGAAGGGCGTGTGAACACTGAAGCTTTCTTT.

This clonotype has more than one count but fewer than ten. The chain joins TRBV9 to TRBJ2-7; 11 bases match TRBD2. The length of the CDR3 is 18 residues. Germline values: CDR1 SGDLS, CDR2 YYNGEE. The V gene end was trimmed by 3 bases and the J gene end by 5 bases; junction bases not matched to a gene: 16. The DNA for the CDR3 is TGTGCCAGCAGCGAGGGGTCTACTAGCGGGAGAAGGGACCACGAGCAGTACTTC. It specifies CASSEGSTSGRRDHEQYF.

This clonotype came up a few times. The V gene is TRBV20-1, the J gene TRBJ2-1; unclear D gene. V was pared by 0 bases and J by 1 base, with 7 bases between. CDR3 length: 14 amino acids. The V gene's germline CDR1 is DFQATT and CDR2 SNEGSKA (reference sequence). Written as DNA, the CDR3 is TGCAGTGCTAGAGACCTACAATCCTACAATGAGCAGTTCTTC. Its protein product is CSARDLQSYNEQFF.

This clonotype has more than one count but fewer than ten. CDR3 sequence (DNA): TGTGCCAGCAGTTTGGGACGGCCGAGCGAGCAGTACTTC. It specifies CASSLGRPSEQYF. The chain has TRBV12-3 or TRBV12-4 and TRBJ2-7; D may correspond to TRBD1 or TRBD2 (5 bases each). The CDR3 sequence is 13 residues long. Trimming removed 3 bases from V and 6 bases from J, with 12 bases in between.

The V gene is TRBV5-6, the J gene TRBJ2-1; 8 positions agree with TRBD2. V shed 4 bases and J 9 bases; nucleotides not matched to a gene: 15. The CDR3 totals 16 residues. Germline CDR1 and CDR2: SGHDT and YYEEEE. The CDR3 DNA reads as TGTGCCAGCAGCGGAACCGGGACTAGAGCTTTTGGTGAGCAGTTCTTC. This sequence encodes CASSGTGTRAFGEQFF.

This rearrangement joins TRBV2 to TRBJ1-3; D gene uncertain. Germline-derived CDR1 and CDR2 are SNHLY and FYNNEI. The CDR3 is 13 residues long. V lost 7 bases and J lost 2, with 9 bases in between. The DNA of the CDR3 is TGTGCCAGCAACATAGACACTGGAAACACCATATATTTT. Encoded protein: CASNIDTGNTIYF.

The chain is built from TRBV7-6 and TRBJ2-3; D gene ambiguous. CDR1 SGHVS and CDR2 FNYEAQ come from the germline V gene. The CDR3 runs to 15 residues. Trimming cost V 2 bases and J 0 bases, with 9 bases left between them. CDR3 residues: CASSLSAASTDTQYF. CDR3 nucleotide sequence: TGTGCCAGCAGCTTATCGGCAGCTAGCACAGATACGCAGTATTTT.

The chain has TRBV4-2 and TRBJ1-1, with D perhaps TRBD1 (5 bases). This CDR3 contains 16 residues. CDR1 is LGHNA, CDR2 YNFKEQ, per germline. Trimming stripped 0 bases from V and 6 bases from J, with 17 bases between. The CDR3 DNA reads TGTGCCAGCAGCCAAGAGCTGGGGGGATTGGCCCCTGAAGCTTTCTTT. This codes for CASSQELGGLAPEAFF.